A single sample gave rise to the 21 T cell receptor beta chains below, sequenced in a study of T cell clusters in autoimmune cytopenias (dated by TCRdb to between 2018 and 2020). TRB amplification used approximately 250 ng of peripheral blood genomic DNA, approximately 41,000 genome equivalents, per sample. TCRdb lists the instrument as Illumina MiSeq. TRB rearrangements were amplified by multiplex PCR following a touch-down protocol, with the TRB-A and TRB-B primer pools mixed in one tube. The reads went through TCRdb reprocessing, and each CDR3 protein sequence gets one entry with no DNA. The data table for this sample lists 6,900 or so distinct CDR3 sequences. The ten largest clones capture approximately 9.9% of the sample. These data were also reused for a study on T cell repertoires in aging, cancer and after chemotherapy.

Sequenced material: peripheral blood. Receptor source: a human donor in good health.

The chain joins TRBV6-1 to TRBJ2-5; lacking DNA, the TRBD1 call made by TCRdb goes unchecked. Germline V gene sequence: CDR1 MNHNS, CDR2 SASEGT. This CDR3 comprises 13 residues. The CDR3 reads CASSDPGQETQYF.

The J gene is TRBJ2-6, the V gene TRBV20-1. This CDR3 comprises 14 residues. Germline V CDR1 and CDR2: DFQATT, SNEGSKA (reference sequence). CDR3: CSAIAASGANVLTF.

This chain links TRBV13 with TRBJ2-1. This CDR3 has 13 residues. CDR1 and CDR2 from the germline V gene are PRHDT and FYEKMQ (reference sequence). The CDR3 loop is CASSDLGNNEQFF.

V usage is TRBV7-6 and J usage is TRBJ1-3. Germline CDR1 SGHVS, CDR2 FNYEAQ. This CDR3 is 15 amino acids long. The CDR3 sequence: CASSLGRSSGNTIYF.

This sequence joins TRBV6-1 and TRBJ1-1; the TCRdb D gene call, TRBD1, has no DNA to confirm it. CDR1 is MNHNS and CDR2 is SASEGT in the germline V gene. CDR3 size: 14 residues. CDR3 protein: CASSYSRGQTEAFF.

The V and J genes are TRBV27 and TRBJ1-4. Germline CDR1 is MNHEY and CDR2 is SMNVEV (reference sequence). This CDR3 has 11 amino acids. The CDR3 here is CASSSGEKLFF. Complete variable domain (other parts from reference TRBV27 and TRBJ1-4): EAQVTQNPRYLITVTGKKLTVTCSQNMNHEYMSWYRQDPGLGLRQIYYSMNVEVTDKGDVPEGYKVSRKEKRNFPLILESPSPNQTSLYFCASSSGEKLFFGSGTQLSVL.

By frequency, this clonotype is medium-sized (0.01 to 0.1%). The chain carries TRBV5-4 and TRBJ2-2; TCRdb picks TRBD1, but there is no DNA to check that call. Germline assignment: CDR1 SGHNT and CDR2 YYREEE (reference sequence). This CDR3 region has 15 residues. CDR3 loop: CASSFGTTRTGELFF.

This clonotype is labeled medium-sized based on frequency. V and J are TRBV6-5 and TRBJ1-6; without DNA, the TCRdb call of TRBD1 cannot be checked. The CDR3 is made up of 12 amino acids. Germline-derived CDR1 and CDR2 are MNHEY and SVGAGI. This CDR3 is CASQGPNSPLHF.

The rearrangement uses TRBV6-5 and TRBJ2-1. Germline V gene sequence: CDR1 MNHEY, CDR2 SVGAGI. This CDR3 has 16 amino acids. CDR3 protein: CASSFRLVGANDEQFF.

This clonotype is deemed medium-sized (0.01 to 0.1%) by its frequency. The rearrangement joins TRBV19 to TRBJ2-1; the TRBD2 assignment by TCRdb is unverifiable without DNA. This CDR3 spans 19 amino acids. Germline assignment: CDR1 LNHDA and CDR2 SQIVND (reference sequence). The CDR3 reads CASSLRGLAGGGVHNEQFF.

V usage is TRBV6-5 and J usage is TRBJ1-6; TCRdb's D call, TRBD1, is unchecked because there is no DNA. The CDR3 has 14 residues. Germline V gene sequence: CDR1 MNHEY, CDR2 SVGAGI. CDR3 amino acids: CASSLGQLNSPLHF.

This clonotype is identified as medium-sized from frequency. The rearrangement uses TRBV6-5 and TRBJ2-5; there is no DNA to check the TCRdb D call of TRBD1. This CDR3 is 13 amino acids long. Germline lookup yields CDR1 MNHEY and CDR2 SVGAGI. CDR3 sequence reads: CASSPRPQETQYF.

This chain uses TRBV30 with TRBJ1-4; no DNA is available, so the TRBD1 call from TCRdb remains unchecked. From germline, CDR1 is GTSNPN and CDR2 SVGIG (reference sequence). The CDR3 runs to 16 residues. CDR3: CAWLDRGPATNEKLFF.

This clonotype is classed as medium-sized by frequency. The J gene is TRBJ2-7, the V gene TRBV6-5; TCRdb indicates TRBD1, and absent DNA this call remains unverified. CDR3 length equals 13 residues. Germline V gives CDR1 MNHEY, CDR2 SVGAGI. The CDR3 loop reads CASSTGASYEQYF.

The CDR3 reads CASREDGNTEAFF. The chain combines TRBV6-5 with TRBJ1-1. In germline, CDR1 is MNHEY, CDR2 SVGAGI. CDR3 length: 13 amino acids.

The CDR3 region is CASSENMNTEAFF. The gene calls are TRBV18 and TRBJ1-1. Germline-derived CDR1 and CDR2 are KGHSH and LQKENI. The CDR3 is 13 residues long. Complete variable domain (other parts from reference TRBV18 and TRBJ1-1): NAGVMQNPRHLVRRRGQEARLRCSPMKGHSHVYWYRQLPEEGLKFMVYLQKENIIDESGMPKERFSAEFPKEGPSILRIQQVVRGDSAAYFCASSENMNTEAFFGQGTRLTVV.

Judged by frequency, this clonotype is medium-sized. This chain uses TRBV19 with TRBJ2-5; checking the TCRdb D call of TRBD2 is not possible without DNA. From germline, CDR1 is LNHDA and CDR2 SQIVND (reference sequence). The CDR3 sequence is 15 residues long. The CDR3 spells CASNPGLAEQETQYF.

The chain recombines TRBV15 with TRBJ1-2; there is no DNA to check the TCRdb D call of TRBD1. The CDR3 spans 17 residues. Germline lookup yields CDR1 LNHNV and CDR2 YYDKDF (reference sequence). The CDR3 loop is CATSRDLANRQGTLLTF. Based on the CDR3 plus reference TRBV15 and TRBJ1-2, the full variable domain is DAMVIQNPRYQVTQFGKPVTLSCSQTLNHNVMYWYQQKSSQAPKLLFHYYDKDFNNEADTPDNFQSRRPNTSFCFLDIRSPGLGDTAMYLCATSRDLANRQGTLLTFGSGTRLTVV.

Considering frequency, this clonotype is medium-sized (0.01 to 0.1%). V and J are TRBV29-1 and TRBJ2-4; without DNA, the TCRdb call of TRBD1 cannot be checked. The germline CDR1 and CDR2 sequences are SQVTM and ANQGSEA. CDR3 length: 14 residues. The CDR3 loop is CSVDVRGTKNIQYF.

This chain connects TRBV27 to TRBJ2-5; TCRdb picks TRBD1, but there is no DNA to check that call. Germline loops: CDR1 MNHEY, CDR2 SMNVEV (reference sequence). This CDR3 has 11 residues. The CDR3 loop reads CASKMRGRLNF.

This clonotype is medium-sized (0.01 to 0.1%) by frequency. The chain recombines TRBV15 with TRBJ2-3. Germline lookup yields CDR1 LNHNV and CDR2 YYDKDF (reference sequence). This CDR3 is built from 14 residues. CDR3 sequence reads: CATSRDTGADTQYF.